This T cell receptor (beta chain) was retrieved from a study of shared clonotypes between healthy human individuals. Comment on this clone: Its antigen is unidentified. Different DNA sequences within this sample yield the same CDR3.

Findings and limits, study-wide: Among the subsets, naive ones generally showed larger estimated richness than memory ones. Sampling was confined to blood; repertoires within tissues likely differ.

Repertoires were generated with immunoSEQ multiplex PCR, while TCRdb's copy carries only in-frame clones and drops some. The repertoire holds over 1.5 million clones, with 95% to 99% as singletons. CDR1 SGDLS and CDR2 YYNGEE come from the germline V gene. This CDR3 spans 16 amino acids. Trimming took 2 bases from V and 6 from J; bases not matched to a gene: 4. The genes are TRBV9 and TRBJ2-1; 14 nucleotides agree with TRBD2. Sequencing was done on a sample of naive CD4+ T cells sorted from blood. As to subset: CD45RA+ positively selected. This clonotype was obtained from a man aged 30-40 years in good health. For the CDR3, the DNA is TGTGCCAGCAGCGTCCCGGGACTAGCGGGAGTCAATGAGCAGTTCTTC. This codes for CASSVPGLAGVNEQFF.